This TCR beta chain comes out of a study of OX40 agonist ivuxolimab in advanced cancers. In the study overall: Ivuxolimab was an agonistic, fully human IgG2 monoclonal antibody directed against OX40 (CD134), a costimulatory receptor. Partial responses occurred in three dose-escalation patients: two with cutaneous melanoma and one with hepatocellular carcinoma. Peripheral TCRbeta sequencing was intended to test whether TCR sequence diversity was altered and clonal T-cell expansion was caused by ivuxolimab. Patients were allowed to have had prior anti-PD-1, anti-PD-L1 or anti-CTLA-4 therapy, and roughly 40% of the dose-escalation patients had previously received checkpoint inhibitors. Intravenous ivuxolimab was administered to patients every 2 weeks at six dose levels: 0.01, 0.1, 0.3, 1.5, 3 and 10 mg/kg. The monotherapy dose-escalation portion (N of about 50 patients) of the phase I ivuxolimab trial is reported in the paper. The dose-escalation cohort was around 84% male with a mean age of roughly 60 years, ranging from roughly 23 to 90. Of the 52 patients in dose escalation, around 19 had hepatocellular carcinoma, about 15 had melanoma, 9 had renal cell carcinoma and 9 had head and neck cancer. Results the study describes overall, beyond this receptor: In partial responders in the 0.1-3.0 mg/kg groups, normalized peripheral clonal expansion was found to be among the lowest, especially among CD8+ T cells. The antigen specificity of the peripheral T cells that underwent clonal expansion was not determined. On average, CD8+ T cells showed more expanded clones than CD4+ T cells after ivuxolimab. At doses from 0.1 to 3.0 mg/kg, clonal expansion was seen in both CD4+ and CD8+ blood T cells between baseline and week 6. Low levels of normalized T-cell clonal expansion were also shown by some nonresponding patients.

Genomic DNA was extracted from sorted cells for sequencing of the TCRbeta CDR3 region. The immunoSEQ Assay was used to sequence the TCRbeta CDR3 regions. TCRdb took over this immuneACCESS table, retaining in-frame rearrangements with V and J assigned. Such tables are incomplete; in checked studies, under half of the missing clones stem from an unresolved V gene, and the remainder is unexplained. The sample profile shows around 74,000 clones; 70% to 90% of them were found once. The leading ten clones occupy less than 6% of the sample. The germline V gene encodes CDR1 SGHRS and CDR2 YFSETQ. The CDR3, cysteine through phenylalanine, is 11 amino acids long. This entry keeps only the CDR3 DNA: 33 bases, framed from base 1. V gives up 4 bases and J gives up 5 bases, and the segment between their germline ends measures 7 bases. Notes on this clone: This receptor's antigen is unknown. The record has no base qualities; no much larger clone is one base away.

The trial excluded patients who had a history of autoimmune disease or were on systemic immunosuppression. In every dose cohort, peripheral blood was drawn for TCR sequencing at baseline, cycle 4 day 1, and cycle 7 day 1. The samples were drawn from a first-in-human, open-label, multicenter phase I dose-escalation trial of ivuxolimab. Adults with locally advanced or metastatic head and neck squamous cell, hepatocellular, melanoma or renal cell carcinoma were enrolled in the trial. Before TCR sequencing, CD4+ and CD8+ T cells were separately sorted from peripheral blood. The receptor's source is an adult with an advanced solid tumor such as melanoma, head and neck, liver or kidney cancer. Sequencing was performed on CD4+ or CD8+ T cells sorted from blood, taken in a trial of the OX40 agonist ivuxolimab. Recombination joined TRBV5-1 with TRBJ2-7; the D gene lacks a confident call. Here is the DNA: TGCGCCAGCAGCCGTAAGGACGAGCAGTACTTC. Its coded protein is CASSRKDEQYF. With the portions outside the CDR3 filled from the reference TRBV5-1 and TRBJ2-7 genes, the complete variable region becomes KAGVTQTPRYLIKTRGQQVTLSCSPISGHRSVSWYQQTPGQGLQFLFEYFSETQRNKGNFPGRFSGRQFSNSRSEMNVSTLELGDSALYLCASSRKDEQYFGPGTRLTVT.